Below are 8 T cell receptor beta chains sequenced from a single sample in a study of cytomegalovirus exposure and HLA in healthy donors. PCR primers comprised 60 Vbeta and 13 Jbeta primers. Some clones are missing from TCRdb's copy, which holds only in-frame ones; the method was immunoSEQ multiplex PCR. Here the sample table reports roughly 80,000 clones. The material sequenced was PBMCs. The source is a woman in her 30s in good health and CMV-seronegative.

The J gene is TRBJ2-1, the V gene TRBV19; a weak D match, TRBD1 (5 bases). Between the trimmed V and J ends, which lost 5 bases and 5 bases, there was a span of 13 bases. This CDR3 region has 14 residues. From germline, CDR1 is LNHDA and CDR2 SQIVND (reference sequence). The CDR3 reads CASSPTTVDNEQFF. DNA of the CDR3: TGTGCCAGTAGTCCGACGACAGTAGACAATGAGCAGTTCTTC.

The chain joins TRBV6-5 to TRBJ2-7; 8 positions agree with TRBD2. The V gene end was trimmed by 5 bases and the J gene end by 4 bases; junction bases not matched to a gene: 4. This CDR3 spans 13 amino acids. Germline CDR1 is MNHEY and CDR2 is SVGAGI. CDR3 DNA sequence: TGTGCCAGCAGTACGGGACTAGGGTACGAGCAGTACTTC. Translating gives CASSTGLGYEQYF.

The rearrangement joins TRBV11-2 to TRBJ2-7, with D tentatively TRBD2 (6 bases). Deletions cut 7 bases from V and 2 bases from J, with 18 bases between. This CDR3 contains 15 residues. The germline gives CDR1 SGHAT, CDR2 FQNNGV. CDR3 nucleotide sequence: TGTGCCAGCACCGAGGGGCGGGGCCCCACCTACGAGCAGTACTTC. It translates to CASTEGRGPTYEQYF. The whole variable domain, remainder taken from reference TRBV11-2 and TRBJ2-7, is EAGVAQSPRYKIIEKRQSVAFWCNPISGHATLYWYQQILGQGPKLLIQFQNNGVVDDSQLPKDRFSAERLKGVDSTLKIQPAKLEDSAVYLCASTEGRGPTYEQYFGPGTRLTVT.

The gene calls are TRBV2 and TRBJ2-5; a possible D gene is TRBD1 (5 bases). The CDR3 sequence is 14 residues long. Deletions cut 3 bases from V and 3 bases from J, with 11 bases between. Looked up from germline, CDR1 is SNHLY and CDR2 is FYNNEI. The CDR3 protein is CASSDSDIKETQYF. CDR3 coding DNA: TGTGCCAGCAGTGACTCGGACATTAAAGAGACCCAGTACTTC.

The chain uses TRBV7-2 and TRBJ2-3, with D perhaps TRBD2 (5 bases). Between the trimmed V and J ends, which lost 1 base and 5 bases, there was a span of 10 bases. This CDR3 has 14 amino acids. The V gene's germline CDR1 is SGHTA and CDR2 FQGNSA. The CDR3 reads CASSLGLRGDTQYF. In nucleotides, the CDR3 is TGTGCCAGCAGCTTAGGGTTACGGGGAGATACGCAGTATTTT.

With regard to this clone: Additional DNA sequences in this sample encode the identical CDR3. The V gene is TRBV6-5, the J gene TRBJ1-1, with TRBD1 matching over 11 bases. Germline CDR1 and CDR2: MNHEY and SVGAGI. CDR3 length: 15 residues. Trimming at V came to 6 bases and at J to 0 bases, leaving 3 bases not matched to a gene. The DNA of the CDR3 is TGTGCCAGCAGCAAGGACAGGGGGCTGAACACTGAAGCTTTCTTT. Protein: CASSKDRGLNTEAFF.

The rearrangement joins TRBV30 to TRBJ1-4; 7 positions agree with TRBD1. Germline-derived CDR1 and CDR2 are GTSNPN and SVGIG (reference sequence). After removal of 3 bases from V and 5 bases from J, the junction contained 6 bases not matched to a gene. CDR3 length equals 14 residues. The CDR3 here is CAWSGQTGNEKLFF. In DNA form, the CDR3 reads TGTGCCTGGAGCGGCCAGACAGGGAATGAAAAACTGTTTTTT.

V gene TRBV2 combines with J gene TRBJ2-5; TRBD2 is a possible D gene (6 bases). V gave up 6 bases and J gave up 5 bases, with 19 bases separating them. The CDR3 loop spans 15 amino acids. CDR1 is SNHLY, CDR2 FYNNEI, per germline. The CDR3 nucleotides read TGTGCCAGCAGGGCCATGGGGGGAGGTTTGGAGACCCAGTACTTC. Its protein product is CASRAMGGGLETQYF.